The TCR beta chain under discussion was sequenced for a study of shared clonotypes between healthy human individuals (TCRdb year 2020). In terms of the full investigation: The cohort included a few men and a couple of women between 18 and 49 years of age. For each donor, three plates each were used for CD4 naive and CD4 memory, two plates were used for CD8 naive, and one plate was used for CD8 memory. To estimate repertoire size and how much clonotype sharing occurs between individuals, the study deeply sequenced the blood TCR repertoires of five healthy adults. Libraries were prepared and TCR repertoires were sequenced by different laboratories using diverse techniques, in order to increase sequencing depth and limit assay-specific biases. Per donor, leukapheresis produced somewhere between about 0.85 and 10 billion PBMCs.

On this clone itself: It has no known antigen specificity. Base qualities are not recorded, but no much larger clone differs from it by a single base.

Using the deep immunoSEQ assay, TCR CDR3 regions were amplified from genomic DNA by multiplex PCR. Extracted genomic DNA from each cell subset was spread evenly across all wells of several immunoSEQ 96-well plates, with each plate serving as a replicate. Each replicate PCR for sorted subsets received about 0.2 ug genomic DNA, equal to tens of thousands of T cell genomes. Purified libraries were measured with a Qubit 3.0 fluorometer, size-checked on a Bioanalyzer 2100, and measured again with the KAPA Library Quantification kit. Each immunoSEQ 96-well plate was sequenced on its own single-read 150-cycle Illumina NextSeq 550 flow cell. From the authors' description of their analysis: Because the immunoSEQ output held only junctional sequences and lacked quality scores, the filtering could not match the filtering applied to full-length reads. To assign V/J genes and CDR3, sequences were annotated against IMGT germline references using PyIR, a Python wrapper for IgBLAST v1.9. Reads were removed for weak V/J assignments (E-value above 1e-6), missing CDR3, stop codons, out-of-frame junctions, or ambiguous translated residues. V3J clonotypes were defined as sequences sharing the same inferred V gene, J gene, and CDR3 amino acid sequence. Percentage overlap between repertoires was calculated by dividing the number of shared unique clonotypes by the size of the smaller repertoire. Three approaches were used to assess repertoire richness: RTK rarefaction, the Chao1 estimator, and Recon v2.1 estimates of unobserved clonotypes. For all TCRbeta clonotypes obtained by the gDNA method from a few donors, generation probabilities were computed with OLGA. TCRdb re-hosts the immuneACCESS table, in-frame sequences only. Its copies lack some clones; in the studies checked, an unresolved V gene accounts for under half of them, and the cause for the rest is not known. V and J calls and clone size come straight from that table; D and trimming were deduced from the DNA. Within this sample are 2,500,000 or so clones, with approximately 93% of them counted one time only. The ten largest clones add up to 0.36% of the sample.

The donors were healthy, HIV-negative adults with no recently reported acute infections or vaccinations. Only Caucasian adults living in Nashville, Tennessee, USA were represented among the donors. CD4+ T cells were enriched through magnetic negative selection, after which naive cells were positively selected on CD45RA and the remaining negative fraction served as the memory subset. After blood collection by leukapheresis, PBMCs were isolated using Ficoll-Histopaque density gradient centrifugation and then cryopreserved in the vapor phase of liquid nitrogen. Analytical flow cytometry was used to check the purity and quantity of every magnetically sorted T cell population. Each sorted fraction had its genomic DNA isolated and then quantified by UV absorbance on a Nanodrop 2000c. Study-level results and caveats: Sampling was restricted to blood, and TCR repertoires in tissue are likely to differ from TCR repertoires in blood. Rarefaction of sorted-subset datasets indicated incomplete sequencing despite the large sequencing depth. Naive subsets generally had larger estimated clonotype richness than memory subsets did. Compared with non-shared clonotypes, clonotypes shared by all four sorted-subset donors had higher generation probabilities. Sharing across several donors was observed for around 5% of naive CD4, 3% to 3.5% of naive CD8, 2% to 2.5% of memory CD4, and roughly 0.4% of memory CD8 clonotypes. The genetic and exposure-history diversity represented was limited by the small number of donors. Pairwise subsampling led to the expectation that sequencing depth would affect the degree of clonotype sharing among donors.

This TCR was sampled from a man aged 18 to 35 in good health. Some clones in this sample may be carry-over from other donors' samples. The sample taken for sequencing was naive CD4+ T cells from PBMCs. The cell subset or site label corresponds to: CD45RA+ positively selected.

The DNA sequence is as follows: TGTGCCAGCAGCCCGGGACAGTTAAGTTTCCAGCAGTACTTC. It encodes CASSPGQLSFQQYF. This chain is built from TRBV5-8 and TRBJ2-7; the junction holds 7 bases that match TRBD1. The CDR3 covers 14 residues, taking in both the cysteine and the phenylalanine. Just CDR3 DNA is preserved here, 42 bases in frame from base 1. The V end gives up 4 bases and the J end 8 bases, leaving 12 bases in the junction not matched to a gene. CDR1 is given as SGHTS and CDR2 as YDEGEE, both from the germline V gene.